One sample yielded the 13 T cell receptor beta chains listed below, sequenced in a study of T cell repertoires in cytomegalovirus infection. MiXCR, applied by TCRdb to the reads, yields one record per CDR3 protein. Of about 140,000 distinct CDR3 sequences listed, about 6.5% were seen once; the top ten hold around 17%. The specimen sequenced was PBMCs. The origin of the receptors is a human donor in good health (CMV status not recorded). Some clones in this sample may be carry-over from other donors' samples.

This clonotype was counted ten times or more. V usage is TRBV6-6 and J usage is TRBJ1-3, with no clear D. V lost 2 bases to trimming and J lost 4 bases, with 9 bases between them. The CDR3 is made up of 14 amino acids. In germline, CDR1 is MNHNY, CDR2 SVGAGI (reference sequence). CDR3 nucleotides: TGTGCCAGCAGTTACGGCAGTGGAGGAAACACCATATATTTT. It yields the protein CASSYGSGGNTIYF.

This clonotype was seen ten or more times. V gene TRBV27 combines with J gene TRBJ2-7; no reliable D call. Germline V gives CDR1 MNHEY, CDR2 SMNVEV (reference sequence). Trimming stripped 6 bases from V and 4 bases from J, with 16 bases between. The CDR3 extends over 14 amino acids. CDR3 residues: CASSLSIKGYEQYF. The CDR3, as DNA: TGTGCCAGCAGCCTCTCTATAAAGGGTTACGAGCAGTACTTC.

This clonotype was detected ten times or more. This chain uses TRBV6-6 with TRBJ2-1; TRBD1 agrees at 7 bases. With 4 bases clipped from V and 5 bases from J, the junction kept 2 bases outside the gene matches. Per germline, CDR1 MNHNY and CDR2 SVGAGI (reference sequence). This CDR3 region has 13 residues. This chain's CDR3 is CASSWGTDNEQFF. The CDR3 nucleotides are TGTGCCAGCAGTTGGGGGACAGACAATGAGCAGTTCTTC.

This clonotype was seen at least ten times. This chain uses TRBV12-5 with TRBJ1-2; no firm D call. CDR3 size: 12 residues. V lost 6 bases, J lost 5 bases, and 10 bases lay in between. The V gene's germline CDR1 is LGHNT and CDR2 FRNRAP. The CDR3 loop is CASGHRLYGYTF. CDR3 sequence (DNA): TGTGCTAGTGGCCACCGTCTGTATGGCTACACCTTC. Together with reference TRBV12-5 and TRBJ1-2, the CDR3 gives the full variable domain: DARVTQTPRHKVTEMGQEVTMRCQPILGHNTVFWYRQTMMQGLELLAYFRNRAPLDDSGMPKDRFSAEMPDATLATLKIQPSEPRDSAVYFCASGHRLYGYTFGSGTRLTVV.

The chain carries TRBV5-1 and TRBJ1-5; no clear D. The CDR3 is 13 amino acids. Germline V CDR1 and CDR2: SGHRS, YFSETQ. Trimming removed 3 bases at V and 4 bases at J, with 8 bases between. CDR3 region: CASSSEGNQPQHF. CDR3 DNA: TGCGCCAGCAGCTCTGAAGGGAATCAGCCCCAGCATTTT.

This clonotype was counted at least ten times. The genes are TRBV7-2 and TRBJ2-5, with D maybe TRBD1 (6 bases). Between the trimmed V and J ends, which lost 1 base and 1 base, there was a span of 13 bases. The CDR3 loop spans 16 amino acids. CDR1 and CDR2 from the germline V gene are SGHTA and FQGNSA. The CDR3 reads CASSLDRRTAQETQYF. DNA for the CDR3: TGTGCCAGCAGCTTAGATAGGCGGACAGCCCAAGAGACCCAGTACTTC.

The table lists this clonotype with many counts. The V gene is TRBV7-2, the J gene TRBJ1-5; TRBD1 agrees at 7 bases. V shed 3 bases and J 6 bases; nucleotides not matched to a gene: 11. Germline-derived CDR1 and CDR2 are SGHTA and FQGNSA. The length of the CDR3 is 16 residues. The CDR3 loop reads CASSLSGGGAGQPQHF. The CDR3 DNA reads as TGTGCCAGCAGCTTGTCCGGAGGGGGCGCGGGTCAGCCCCAGCATTTT.

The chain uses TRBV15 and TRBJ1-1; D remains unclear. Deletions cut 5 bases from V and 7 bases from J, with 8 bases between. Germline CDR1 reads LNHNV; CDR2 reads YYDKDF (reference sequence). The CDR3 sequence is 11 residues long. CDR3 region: CATSANDEAFF. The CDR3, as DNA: TGTGCCACCAGCGCTAATGATGAAGCTTTCTTT. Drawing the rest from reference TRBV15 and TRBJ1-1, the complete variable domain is DAMVIQNPRYQVTQFGKPVTLSCSQTLNHNVMYWYQQKSSQAPKLLFHYYDKDFNNEADTPDNFQSRRPNTSFCFLDIRSPGLGDTAMYLCATSANDEAFFGQGTRLTVV.

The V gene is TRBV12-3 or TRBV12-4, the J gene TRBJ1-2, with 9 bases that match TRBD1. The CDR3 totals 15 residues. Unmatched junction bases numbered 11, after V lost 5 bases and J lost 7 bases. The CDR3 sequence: CASSPGTGSVGGYTF. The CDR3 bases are TGTGCCAGCAGTCCCGGGACAGGGTCGGTTGGTGGCTACACCTTC.

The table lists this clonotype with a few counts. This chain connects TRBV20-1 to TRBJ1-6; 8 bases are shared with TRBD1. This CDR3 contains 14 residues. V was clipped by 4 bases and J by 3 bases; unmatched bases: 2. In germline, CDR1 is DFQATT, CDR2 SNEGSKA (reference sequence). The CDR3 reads CSATGGHYNSPLHF. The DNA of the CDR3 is TGCAGTGCTACAGGGGGCCACTATAATTCACCCCTCCACTTT.

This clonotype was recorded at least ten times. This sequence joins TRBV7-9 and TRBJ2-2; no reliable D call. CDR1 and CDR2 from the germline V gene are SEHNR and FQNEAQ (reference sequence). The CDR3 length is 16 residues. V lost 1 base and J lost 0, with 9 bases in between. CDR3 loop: CASSLVAATNTGELFF. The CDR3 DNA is TGTGCCAGCAGCTTAGTAGCAGCCACGAACACCGGGGAGCTGTTTTTT.

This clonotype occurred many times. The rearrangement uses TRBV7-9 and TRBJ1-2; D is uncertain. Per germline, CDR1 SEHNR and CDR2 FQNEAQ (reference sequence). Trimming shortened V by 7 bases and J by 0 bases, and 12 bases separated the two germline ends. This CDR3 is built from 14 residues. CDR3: CASMRAGPNYGYTF. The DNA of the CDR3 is TGTGCCAGCATGCGGGCCGGTCCTAACTATGGCTACACCTTC.

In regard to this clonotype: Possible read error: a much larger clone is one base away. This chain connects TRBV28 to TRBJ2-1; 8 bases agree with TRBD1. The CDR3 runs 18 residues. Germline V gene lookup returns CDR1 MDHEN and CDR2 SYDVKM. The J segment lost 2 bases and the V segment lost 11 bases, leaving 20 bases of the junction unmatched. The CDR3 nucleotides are TGTGCCTGCGGCTCCTATAGAGCGGACAGGGCCCCCTACAATGAGCAGTTCTTC. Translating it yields CACGSYRADRAPYNEQFF.